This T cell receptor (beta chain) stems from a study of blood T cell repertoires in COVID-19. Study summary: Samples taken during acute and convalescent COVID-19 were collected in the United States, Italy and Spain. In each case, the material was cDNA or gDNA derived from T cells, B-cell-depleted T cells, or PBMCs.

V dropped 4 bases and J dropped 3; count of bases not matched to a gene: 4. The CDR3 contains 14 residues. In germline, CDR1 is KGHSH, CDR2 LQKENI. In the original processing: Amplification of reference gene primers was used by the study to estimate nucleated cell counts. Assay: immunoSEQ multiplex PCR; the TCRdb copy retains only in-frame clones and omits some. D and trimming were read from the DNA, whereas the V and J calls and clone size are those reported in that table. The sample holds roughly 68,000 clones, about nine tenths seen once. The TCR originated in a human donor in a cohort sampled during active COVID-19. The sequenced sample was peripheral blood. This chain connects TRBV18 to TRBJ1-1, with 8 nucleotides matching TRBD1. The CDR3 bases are TGTGCCAGCTCACGACAGGGGTCGGACACTGAAGCTTTCTTT. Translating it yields CASSRQGSDTEAFF.